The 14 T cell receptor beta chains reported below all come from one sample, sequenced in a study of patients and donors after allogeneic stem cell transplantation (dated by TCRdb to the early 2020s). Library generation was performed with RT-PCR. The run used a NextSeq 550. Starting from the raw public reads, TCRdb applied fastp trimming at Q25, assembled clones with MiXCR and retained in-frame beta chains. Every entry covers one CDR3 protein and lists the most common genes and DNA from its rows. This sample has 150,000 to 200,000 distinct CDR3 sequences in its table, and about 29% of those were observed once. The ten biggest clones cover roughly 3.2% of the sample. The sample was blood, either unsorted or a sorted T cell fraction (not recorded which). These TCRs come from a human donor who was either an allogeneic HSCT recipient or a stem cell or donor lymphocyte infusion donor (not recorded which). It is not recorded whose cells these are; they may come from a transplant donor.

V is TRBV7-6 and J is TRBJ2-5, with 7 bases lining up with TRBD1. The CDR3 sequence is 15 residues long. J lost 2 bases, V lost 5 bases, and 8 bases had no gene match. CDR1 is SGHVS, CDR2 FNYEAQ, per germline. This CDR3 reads CASSQYTGAQETQYF. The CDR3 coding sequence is TGTGCCAGCAGCCAATATACAGGGGCACAAGAGACCCAGTACTTC.

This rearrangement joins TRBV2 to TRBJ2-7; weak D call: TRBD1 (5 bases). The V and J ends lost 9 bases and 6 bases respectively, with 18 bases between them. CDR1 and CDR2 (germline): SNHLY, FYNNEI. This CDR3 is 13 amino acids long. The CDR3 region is CARRQGTSSEQYF. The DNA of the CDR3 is TGTGCCAGACGCCAGGGTACGTCATCCGAGCAGTACTTC.

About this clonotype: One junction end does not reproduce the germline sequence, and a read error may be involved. CDR3: CSAGEGGELFF. The CDR3 DNA is TGCAGTGCTGGAGAGGGCGGGGAGCTGTTTTTT. The V gene is TRBV20-1, the J gene TRBJ2-2, with D perhaps TRBD2 (5 bases). This CDR3 has 11 residues. Germline values: CDR1 DFQATT, CDR2 SNEGSKA (reference sequence).

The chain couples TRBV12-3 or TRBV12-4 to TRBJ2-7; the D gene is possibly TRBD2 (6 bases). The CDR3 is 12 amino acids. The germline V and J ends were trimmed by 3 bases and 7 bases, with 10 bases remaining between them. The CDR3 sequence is CASSFAGREQYF. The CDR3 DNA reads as TGTGCCAGCAGTTTTGCGGGGAGGGAGCAGTACTTC.

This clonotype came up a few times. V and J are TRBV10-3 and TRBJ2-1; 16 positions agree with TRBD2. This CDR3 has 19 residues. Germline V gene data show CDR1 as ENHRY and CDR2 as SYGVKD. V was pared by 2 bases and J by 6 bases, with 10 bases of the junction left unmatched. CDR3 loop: CAISEPPGLAGGPLNEQFF. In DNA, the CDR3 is TGTGCCATCAGTGAGCCCCCGGGACTAGCGGGAGGGCCTCTCAATGAGCAGTTCTTC.

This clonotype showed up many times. The CDR3 sequence is CSARREGSAYGYTF. CDR3 in DNA: TGCAGTGCTAGACGGGAGGGCTCCGCCTATGGCTACACCTTC. This chain links TRBV20-1 with TRBJ1-2, with D unclear. The CDR3 length is 14 residues. Trimming took 2 bases from V and 4 from J, leaving 14 bases between them. CDR1 is DFQATT and CDR2 is SNEGSKA in the germline V gene (reference sequence).

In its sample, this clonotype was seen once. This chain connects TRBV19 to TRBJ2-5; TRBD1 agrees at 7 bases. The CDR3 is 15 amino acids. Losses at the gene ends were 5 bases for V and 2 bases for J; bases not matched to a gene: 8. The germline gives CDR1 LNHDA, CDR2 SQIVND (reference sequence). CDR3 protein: CASSLGQDPQETQYF. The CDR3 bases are TGTGCCAGTAGTCTTGGACAGGACCCTCAAGAGACCCAGTACTTC. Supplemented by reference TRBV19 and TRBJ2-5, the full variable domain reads DGGITQSPKYLFRKEGQNVTLSCEQNLNHDAMYWYRQDPGQGLRLIYYSQIVNDFQKGDIAEGYSVSREKKESFPLTVTSAQKNPTAFYLCASSLGQDPQETQYFGPGTRLLVL.

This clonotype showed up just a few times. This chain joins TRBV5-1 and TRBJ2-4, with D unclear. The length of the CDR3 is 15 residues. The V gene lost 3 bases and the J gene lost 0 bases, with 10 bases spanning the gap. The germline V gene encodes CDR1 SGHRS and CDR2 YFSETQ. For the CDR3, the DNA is TGCGCCAGCAGCTCGAACAGTGTAGCCAAAAACATTCAGTACTTC. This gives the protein CASSSNSVAKNIQYF.

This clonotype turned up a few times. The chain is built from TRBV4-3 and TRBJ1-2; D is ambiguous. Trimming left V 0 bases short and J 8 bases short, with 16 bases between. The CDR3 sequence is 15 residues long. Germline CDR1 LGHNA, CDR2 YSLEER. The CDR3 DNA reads TGCGCCAGCAGCCAAGATTTCCCCACCCTCCGAGGCTACACCTTC. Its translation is CASSQDFPTLRGYTF.

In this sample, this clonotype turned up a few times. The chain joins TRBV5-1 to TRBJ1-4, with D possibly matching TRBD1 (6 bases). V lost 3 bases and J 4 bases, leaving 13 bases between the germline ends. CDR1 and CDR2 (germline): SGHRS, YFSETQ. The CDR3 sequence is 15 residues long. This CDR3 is CASSSRTAFNEKLFF. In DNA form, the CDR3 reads TGCGCCAGCAGCTCGCGGACAGCCTTTAATGAAAAACTGTTTTTT.

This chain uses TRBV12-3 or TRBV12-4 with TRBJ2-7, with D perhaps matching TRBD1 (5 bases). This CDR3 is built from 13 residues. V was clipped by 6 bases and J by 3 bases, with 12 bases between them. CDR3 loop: CASSPGHFYEQYF. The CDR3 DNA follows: TGTGCCAGCAGCCCTGGACACTTCTACGAGCAGTACTTC.

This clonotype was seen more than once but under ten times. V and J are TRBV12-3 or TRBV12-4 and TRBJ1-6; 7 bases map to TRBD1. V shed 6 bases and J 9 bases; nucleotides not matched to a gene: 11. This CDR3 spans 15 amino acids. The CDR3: CASRHRQGWSSPLHF. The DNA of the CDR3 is TGTGCCAGCAGACACCGACAGGGTTGGAGTTCACCCCTCCACTTT.

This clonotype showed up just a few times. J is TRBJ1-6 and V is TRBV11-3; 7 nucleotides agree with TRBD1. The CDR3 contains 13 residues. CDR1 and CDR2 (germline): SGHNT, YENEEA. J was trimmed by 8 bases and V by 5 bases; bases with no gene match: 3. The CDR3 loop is CASSRQGDSPLHF. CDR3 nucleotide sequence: TGTGCCAGCAGCCGACAGGGTGATTCACCCCTCCACTTT.

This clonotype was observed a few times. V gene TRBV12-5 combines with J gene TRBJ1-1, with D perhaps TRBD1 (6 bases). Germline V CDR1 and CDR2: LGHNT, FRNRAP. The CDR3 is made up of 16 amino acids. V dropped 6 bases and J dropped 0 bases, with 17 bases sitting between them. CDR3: CASGQDSLIMNTEAFF. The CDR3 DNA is TGTGCTAGTGGACAGGACAGCTTAATAATGAACACTGAAGCTTTCTTT.